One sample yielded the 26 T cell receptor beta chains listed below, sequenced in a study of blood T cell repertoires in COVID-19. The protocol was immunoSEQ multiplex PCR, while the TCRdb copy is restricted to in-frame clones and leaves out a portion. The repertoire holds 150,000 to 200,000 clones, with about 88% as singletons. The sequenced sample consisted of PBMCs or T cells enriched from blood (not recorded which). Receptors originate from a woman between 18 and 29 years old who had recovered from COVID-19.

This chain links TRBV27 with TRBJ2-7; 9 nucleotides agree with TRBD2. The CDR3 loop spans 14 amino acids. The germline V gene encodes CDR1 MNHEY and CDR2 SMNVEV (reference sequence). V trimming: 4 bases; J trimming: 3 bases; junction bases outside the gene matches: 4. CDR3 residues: CASSWGGRDYEQYF. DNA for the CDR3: TGTGCCAGCAGTTGGGGCGGGAGGGACTACGAGCAGTACTTC.

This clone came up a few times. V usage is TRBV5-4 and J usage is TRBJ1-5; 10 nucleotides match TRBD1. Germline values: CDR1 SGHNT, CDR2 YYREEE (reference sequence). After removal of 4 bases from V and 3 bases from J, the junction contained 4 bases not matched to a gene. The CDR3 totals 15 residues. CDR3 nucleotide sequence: TGTGCCAGCAGCCCCGGGACAGGGGACAATCAGCCCCAGCATTTT. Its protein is CASSPGTGDNQPQHF.

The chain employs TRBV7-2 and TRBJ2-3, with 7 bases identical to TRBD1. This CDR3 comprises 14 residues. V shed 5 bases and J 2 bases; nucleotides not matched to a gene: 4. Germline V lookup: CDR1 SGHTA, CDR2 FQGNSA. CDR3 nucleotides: TGTGCCAGCAGCATAGGACAGGCCACAGATACGCAGTATTTT. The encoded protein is CASSIGQATDTQYF.

The CDR3 DNA is TGTGCCAGCAGCGTACTAGCGGAAAGCAATGAGCAGTTCTTC. This sequence encodes CASSVLAESNEQFF. The chain joins TRBV9 to TRBJ2-1; 7 positions match TRBD2. V gave up 1 base and J gave up 6 bases; unmatched junction bases: 4. Germline CDR1 is SGDLS and CDR2 is YYNGEE. The CDR3 runs to 14 residues.

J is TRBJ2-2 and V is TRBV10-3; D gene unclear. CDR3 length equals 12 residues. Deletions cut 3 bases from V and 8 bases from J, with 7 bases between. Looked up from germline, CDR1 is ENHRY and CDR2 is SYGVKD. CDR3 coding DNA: TGTGCCATCAGTGAATCTAAGGGGGAGCTGTTTTTT. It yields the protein CAISESKGELFF.

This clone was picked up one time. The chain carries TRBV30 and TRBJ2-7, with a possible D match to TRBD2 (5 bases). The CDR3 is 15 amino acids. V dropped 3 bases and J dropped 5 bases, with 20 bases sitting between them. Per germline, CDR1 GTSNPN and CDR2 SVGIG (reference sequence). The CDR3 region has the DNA TGTGCCTGGAGCAGTCCCGGGGTTAAGGGTAACGAGCAGTACTTC. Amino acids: CAWSSPGVKGNEQYF.

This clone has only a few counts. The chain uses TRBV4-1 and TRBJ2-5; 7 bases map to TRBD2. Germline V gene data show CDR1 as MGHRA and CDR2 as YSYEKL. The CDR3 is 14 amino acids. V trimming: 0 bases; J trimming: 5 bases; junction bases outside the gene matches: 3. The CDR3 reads CASSQEGEGETQYF. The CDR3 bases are TGCGCCAGCAGCCAAGAAGGGGAGGGGGAGACCCAGTACTTC.

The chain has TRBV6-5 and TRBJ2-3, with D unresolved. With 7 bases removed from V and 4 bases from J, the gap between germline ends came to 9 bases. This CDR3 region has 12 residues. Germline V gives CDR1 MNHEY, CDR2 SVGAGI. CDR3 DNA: TGTGCCAGCAAAAGAGCCGCAGATACGCAGTATTTT. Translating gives CASKRAADTQYF.

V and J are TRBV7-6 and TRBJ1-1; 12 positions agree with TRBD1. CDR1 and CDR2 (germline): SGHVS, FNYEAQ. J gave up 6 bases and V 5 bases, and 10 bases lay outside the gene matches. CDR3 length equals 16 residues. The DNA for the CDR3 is TGTGCCAGCAGCGGAGTCCCGGGACAGGGGGCGTCTGAAGCTTTCTTT. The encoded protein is CASSGVPGQGASEAFF.

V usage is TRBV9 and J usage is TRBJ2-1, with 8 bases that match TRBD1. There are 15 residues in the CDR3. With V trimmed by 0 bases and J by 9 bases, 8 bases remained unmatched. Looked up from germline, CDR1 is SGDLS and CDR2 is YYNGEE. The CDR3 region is CASSVGRTGYGEQFF. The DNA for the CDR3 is TGTGCCAGCAGCGTAGGTCGGACAGGGTATGGTGAGCAGTTCTTC. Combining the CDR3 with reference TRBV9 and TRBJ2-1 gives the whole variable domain DSGVTQTPKHLITATGQRVTLRCSPRSGDLSVYWYQQSLDQGLQFLIQYYNGEERAKGNILERFSAQQFPDLHSELNLSSLELGDSALYFCASSVGRTGYGEQFFGPGTRLTVL.

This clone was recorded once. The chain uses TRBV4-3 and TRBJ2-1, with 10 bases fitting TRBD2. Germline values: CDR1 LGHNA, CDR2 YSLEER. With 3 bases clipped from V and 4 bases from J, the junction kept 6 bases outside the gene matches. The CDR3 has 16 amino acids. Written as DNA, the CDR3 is TGCGCCAGCAGCCATCCCGGACTAGCGGAGTACAATGAGCAGTTCTTC. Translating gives CASSHPGLAEYNEQFF.

CDR3 residues: CASSTSSGGYNEQFF. CDR3 nucleotide sequence: TGCGCCAGCAGCACCTCTAGCGGGGGATACAATGAGCAGTTCTTC. The V gene is TRBV5-1, the J gene TRBJ2-1, with 10 nucleotides matching TRBD2. J was trimmed by 4 bases and V by 4 bases; bases with no gene match: 5. This CDR3 spans 15 amino acids. Germline V gene lookup returns CDR1 SGHRS and CDR2 YFSETQ.

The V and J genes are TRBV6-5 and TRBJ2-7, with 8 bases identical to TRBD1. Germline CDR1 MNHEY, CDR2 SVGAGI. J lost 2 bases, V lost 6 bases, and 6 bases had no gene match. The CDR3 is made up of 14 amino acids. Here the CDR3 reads CASRNRGEAYEQYF. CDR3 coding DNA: TGTGCCAGCAGGAACAGGGGGGAGGCCTACGAGCAGTACTTC.

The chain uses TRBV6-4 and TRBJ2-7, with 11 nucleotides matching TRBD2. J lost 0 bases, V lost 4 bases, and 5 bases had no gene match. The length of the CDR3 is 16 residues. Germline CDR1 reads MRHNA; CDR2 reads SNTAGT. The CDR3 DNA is TGTGCCAGCAGTGTCCCGACTAGCGGGACCTCCTACGAGCAGTACTTC. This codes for CASSVPTSGTSYEQYF.

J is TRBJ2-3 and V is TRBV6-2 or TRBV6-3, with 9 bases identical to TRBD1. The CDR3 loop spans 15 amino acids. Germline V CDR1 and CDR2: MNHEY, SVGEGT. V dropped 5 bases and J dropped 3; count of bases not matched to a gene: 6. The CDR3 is CASSTKTGGTDTQYF. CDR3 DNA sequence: TGTGCCAGCAGTACAAAGACAGGGGGAACAGATACGCAGTATTTT.

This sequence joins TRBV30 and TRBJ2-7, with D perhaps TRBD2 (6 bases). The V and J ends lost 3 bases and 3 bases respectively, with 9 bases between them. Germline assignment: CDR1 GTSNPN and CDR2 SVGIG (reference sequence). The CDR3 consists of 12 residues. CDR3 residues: CAWSGGVYEQYF. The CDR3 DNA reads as TGTGCCTGGAGCGGAGGGGTCTACGAGCAGTACTTC.

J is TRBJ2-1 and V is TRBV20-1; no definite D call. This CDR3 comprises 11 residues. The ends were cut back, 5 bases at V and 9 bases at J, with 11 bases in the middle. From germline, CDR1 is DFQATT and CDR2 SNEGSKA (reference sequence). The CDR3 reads CSAEFLGEQFF. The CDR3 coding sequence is TGCAGTGCTGAATTCCTCGGTGAGCAGTTCTTC.

The CDR3 DNA reads as TGTGCCAGCAGCGGAGACAGGGGGCTCTCCTACAATGAGCAGTTCTTC. It translates to CASSGDRGLSYNEQFF. V is TRBV7-2 and J is TRBJ2-1, with 10 bases lining up with TRBD1. Germline V CDR1 and CDR2: SGHTA, FQGNSA. This CDR3 is 16 amino acids long. The V segment lost 5 bases and the J segment 0 bases; nucleotides outside the gene matches: 4.

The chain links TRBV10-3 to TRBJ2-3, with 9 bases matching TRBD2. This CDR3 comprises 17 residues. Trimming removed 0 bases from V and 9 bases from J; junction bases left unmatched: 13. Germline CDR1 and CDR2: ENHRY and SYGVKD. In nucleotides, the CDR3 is TGTGCCATCAGTGAGTCGAGAGCGGGAGGACCGCTTCCCACGCAGTATTTT. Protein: CAISESRAGGPLPTQYF.

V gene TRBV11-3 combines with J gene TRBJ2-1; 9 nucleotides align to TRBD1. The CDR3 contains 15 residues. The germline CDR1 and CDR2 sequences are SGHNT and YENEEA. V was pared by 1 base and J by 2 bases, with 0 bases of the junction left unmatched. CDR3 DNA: TGTGCCAGCAGCTTAGGGGACAGGGCCTACAATGAGCAGTTCTTC. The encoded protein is CASSLGDRAYNEQFF. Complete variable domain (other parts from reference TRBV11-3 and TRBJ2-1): EAGVVQSPRYKIIEKKQPVAFWCNPISGHNTLYWYLQNLGQGPELLIRYENEEAVDDSQLPKDRFSAERLKGVDSTLKIQPAELGDSAVYLCASSLGDRAYNEQFFGPGTRLTVL.

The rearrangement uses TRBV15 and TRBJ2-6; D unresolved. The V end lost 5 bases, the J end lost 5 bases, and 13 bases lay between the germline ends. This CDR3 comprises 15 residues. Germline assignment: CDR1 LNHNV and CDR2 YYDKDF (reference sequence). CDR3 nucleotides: TGTGCCACCAGCGGCCAGAGGCCGAGGGCCAACGTCCTGACTTTC. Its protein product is CATSGQRPRANVLTF.

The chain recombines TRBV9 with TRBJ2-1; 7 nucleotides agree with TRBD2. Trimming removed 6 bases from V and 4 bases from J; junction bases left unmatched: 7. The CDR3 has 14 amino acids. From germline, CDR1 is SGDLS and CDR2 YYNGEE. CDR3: CASNSGLGYNEQFF. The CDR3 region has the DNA TGTGCCAGCAATTCTGGACTAGGGTACAATGAGCAGTTCTTC.

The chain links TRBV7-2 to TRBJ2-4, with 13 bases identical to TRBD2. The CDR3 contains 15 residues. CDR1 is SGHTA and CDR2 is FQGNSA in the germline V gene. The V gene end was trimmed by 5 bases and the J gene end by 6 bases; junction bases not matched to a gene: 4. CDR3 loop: CASSGRTSGRNIQYF. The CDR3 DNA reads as TGTGCCAGCAGCGGCAGGACTAGCGGGAGAAACATTCAGTACTTC.

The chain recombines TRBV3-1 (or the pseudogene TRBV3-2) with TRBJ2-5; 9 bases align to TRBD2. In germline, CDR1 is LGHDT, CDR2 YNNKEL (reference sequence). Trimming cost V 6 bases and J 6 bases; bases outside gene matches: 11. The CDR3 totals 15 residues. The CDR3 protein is CASRRLAGVGQTQYF. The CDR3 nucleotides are TGTGCCAGCAGAAGATTAGCGGGAGTTGGACAGACCCAGTACTTC.

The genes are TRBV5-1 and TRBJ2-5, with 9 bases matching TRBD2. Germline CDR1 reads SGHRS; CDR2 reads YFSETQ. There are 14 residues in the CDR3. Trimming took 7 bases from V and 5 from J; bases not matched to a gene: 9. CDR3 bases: TGCGCCAGCTGTGCGGGGACTAGCCCGGAGACCCAGTACTTC. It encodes CASCAGTSPETQYF.

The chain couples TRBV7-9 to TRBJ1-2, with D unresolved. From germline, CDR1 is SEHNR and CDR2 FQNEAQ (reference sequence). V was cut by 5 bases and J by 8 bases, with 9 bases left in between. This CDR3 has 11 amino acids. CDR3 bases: TGTGCCAGCAGCAAAGAGGAGGGCTACACCTTC. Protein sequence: CASSKEEGYTF.